This T cell receptor beta chain was sequenced during a study of blood T cells in healthy people across ages. Using a J-beta primer mix together with a sample-barcoded 5' primer, a second PCR was run for about 6 to 12 cycles. Each CDR3 protein is one row after TCRdb ran MiXCR on the 5' RACE reads. The table lists hundreds of thousands of distinct CDR3 sequences, roughly 52% of them singletons. Germline-derived CDR1 and CDR2 are KGHSH and LQKENI. The CDR3 runs to 16 residues. As to this clonotype: Its antigen remains unidentified. At one boundary the junction diverges from the germline segment, which might be a read error.

Findings and limits, study-wide: The fall in TCR beta diversity per million T cells was roughly linear with age.

The chain joins TRBV18 to TRBJ1-2; TRBD1 aligns across 8 bases. Input material: blood. The sequence came from a man aged 25-40 years in good health. The CDR3 nucleotides read TGTGCCAGCTCTCTTAGCCGGACAGGGAAAAGCTATGGCTGCACCTTC. It encodes CASSLSRTGKSYGCTF.